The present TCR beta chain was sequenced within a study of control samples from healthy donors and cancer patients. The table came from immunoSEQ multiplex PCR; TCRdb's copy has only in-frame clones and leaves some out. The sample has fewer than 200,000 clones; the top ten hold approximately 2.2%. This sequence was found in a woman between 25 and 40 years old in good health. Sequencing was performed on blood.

In nucleotides, the CDR3 is TGTGCCAGCCGCCCGGGGCCCCAGGAGAAACTGTTTTTT. This sequence encodes CASRPGPQEKLFF. The chain has TRBV3-1 (or the pseudogene TRBV3-2) and TRBJ1-4; D perhaps matches TRBD1 (5 bases). Germline CDR1 is LGHDT and CDR2 is YNNKEL (reference sequence). Trimming took off 8 bases at V and 11 bases at J, with 18 bases between the two ends. The CDR3 contains 13 residues.